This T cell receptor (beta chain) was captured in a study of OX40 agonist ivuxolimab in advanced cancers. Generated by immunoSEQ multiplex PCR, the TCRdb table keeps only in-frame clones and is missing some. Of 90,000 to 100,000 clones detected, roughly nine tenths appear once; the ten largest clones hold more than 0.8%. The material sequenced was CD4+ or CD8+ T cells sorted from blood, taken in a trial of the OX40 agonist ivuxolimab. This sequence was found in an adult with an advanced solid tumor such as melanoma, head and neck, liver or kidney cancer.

The CDR3 spells CAWSAPQTRGLLFF. For the CDR3, the DNA is TGTGCCTGGAGTGCCCCCCAAACACGGGGGCTCTTGTTCTTC. This chain links TRBV30 with TRBJ2-1; possibly TRBD1 or TRBD2 for D (6 bases each). The V end was cut by 1 base, the J end by 15 bases, with 22 bases between. Germline CDR1 GTSNPN, CDR2 SVGIG (reference sequence). The CDR3 is 14 residues long.